The text below deals with one T cell receptor (beta chain). Germline assignment: CDR1 KGHSH and CDR2 LQKENI. This CDR3 is 17 amino acids long. V trimming: 4 bases; J trimming: 3 bases; junction bases outside the gene matches: 13. In the authors' methods: Amplification of reference gene primers provided the estimated nucleated cell counts. Profiling relied on immunoSEQ multiplex PCR, and the TCRdb table lists in-frame clones only, not all of them. V, J and clone size derive from that table, while D and trimming were established from the DNA sequence. The data contain some 250,000 clones, 88% of them singletons. This entry belongs to a study of blood T cell repertoires in COVID-19. About the research overall: The study drew acute and convalescent COVID-19 samples from the United States, Italy and Spain. Nucleic acid was either cDNA or gDNA, and it came from T cells, B-cell-depleted T cells, or PBMCs.

This sequence originates from a human donor in a cohort sampled during active COVID-19. Sequenced material: peripheral blood. The rearrangement links TRBV18 to TRBJ2-3; the match to TRBD1 covers 7 bases. CDR3 sequence (DNA): TGTGCCAGCTCACGCAACACTAGACAGGGACGTACAGATACGCAGTATTTT. Amino acids: CASSRNTRQGRTDTQYF.